What follows is one T cell receptor beta chain and its context. The antigen remains undetermined. Profiling relied on immunoSEQ multiplex PCR, and the TCRdb table lists in-frame clones only, not all of them. The sample consists of over 1.5 million clones, approximately 98% of them appearing once. These data belong to a study of shared clonotypes between healthy human individuals. Study conclusions and caveats: Clonotype sharing among donors was expected to depend on sequencing depth. A generally larger estimated richness was seen in naive subsets than in memory subsets.

Sequenced sample: naive CD4+ T cells sorted from blood. Noted subset: CD45RA+ positively selected. The clonotype was recovered from a young man in good health.

The CDR3 loop is CSVFGGRGDEQYF. The CDR3 DNA reads TGCAGCGTTTTCGGGGGGCGCGGGGACGAGCAGTACTTC. The chain combines TRBV29-1 with TRBJ2-7; D is possibly TRBD2 (7 bases). This CDR3 contains 13 residues. Germline V CDR1 and CDR2: SQVTM, ANQGSEA. V was clipped by 5 bases and J by 5 bases, with 16 bases between them.